This T cell receptor (beta chain) was recorded in a study of T cell responses to AZD1222 COVID-19 vaccine. Clones were read by immunoSEQ multiplex PCR, and TCRdb kept only the in-frame ones, dropping some. Here the sample spans about 97,000 clones, about nine tenths being singletons. Whole-study findings and limits: Seropositive at baseline were only a handful of AZD1222 recipients. Clonal diversity was possibly underestimated, and the donors were mostly white British, with more females. Unmutated variant regions reportedly attract nearly half of all spike-specific TCRs.

Details on this clone: Its specificity is unknown.

The sample was peripheral blood, taken on day 0 of AZD1222 vaccination. The TCR comes from an adult in good health.

The CDR3 DNA is TGTGCCACCTATCAAGCGGTCACAGATACGCAGTATTTT. Residues: CATYQAVTDTQYF. The chain employs TRBV2 and TRBJ2-3; maybe TRBD2 (5 bases). The CDR3 length is 13 residues. Germline V gene sequence: CDR1 SNHLY, CDR2 FYNNEI. Trimming shortened V by 10 bases and J by 2 bases, and 13 bases separated the two germline ends.